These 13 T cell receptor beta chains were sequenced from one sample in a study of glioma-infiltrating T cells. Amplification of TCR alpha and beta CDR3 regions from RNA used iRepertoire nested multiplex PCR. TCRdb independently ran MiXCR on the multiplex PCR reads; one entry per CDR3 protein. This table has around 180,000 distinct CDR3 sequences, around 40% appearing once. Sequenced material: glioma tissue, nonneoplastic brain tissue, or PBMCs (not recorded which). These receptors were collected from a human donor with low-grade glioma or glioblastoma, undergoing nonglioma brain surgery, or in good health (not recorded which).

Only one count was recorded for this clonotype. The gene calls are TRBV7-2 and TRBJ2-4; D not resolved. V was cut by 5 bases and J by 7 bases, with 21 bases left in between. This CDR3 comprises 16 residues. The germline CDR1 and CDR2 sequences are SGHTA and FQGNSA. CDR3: CASSPGEVPPLNIQYF. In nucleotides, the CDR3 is TGTGCCAGCAGCCCAGGAGAGGTGCCGCCGTTGAACATTCAGTACTTC.

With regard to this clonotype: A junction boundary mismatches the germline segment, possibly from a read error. This CDR3 reads CASTLTRGGTDTRYF. The CDR3 bases are TGTGCCAGCACTCTGACACGTGGGGGCACAGATACGCGGTATTTT. This rearrangement joins TRBV2 to TRBJ2-3; perhaps TRBD1 as D (6 bases). The CDR3 loop spans 15 amino acids. CDR1 SNHLY and CDR2 FYNNEI come from the germline V gene.

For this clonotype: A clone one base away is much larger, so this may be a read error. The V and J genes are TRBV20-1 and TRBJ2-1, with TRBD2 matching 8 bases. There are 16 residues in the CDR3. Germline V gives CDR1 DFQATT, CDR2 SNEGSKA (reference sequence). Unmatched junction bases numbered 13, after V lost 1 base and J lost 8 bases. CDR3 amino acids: CSARGLPTSGIYEQFF. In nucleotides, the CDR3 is TGCAGTGCTAGAGGTCTCCCCACTAGCGGAATATATGAGCAGTTCTTC.

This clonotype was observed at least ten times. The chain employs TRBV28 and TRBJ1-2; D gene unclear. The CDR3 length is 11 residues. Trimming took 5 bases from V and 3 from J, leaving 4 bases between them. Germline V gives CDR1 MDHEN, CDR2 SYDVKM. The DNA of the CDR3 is TGTGCCAGCAGTGTGCACTATGGCTACACCTTC. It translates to CASSVHYGYTF.

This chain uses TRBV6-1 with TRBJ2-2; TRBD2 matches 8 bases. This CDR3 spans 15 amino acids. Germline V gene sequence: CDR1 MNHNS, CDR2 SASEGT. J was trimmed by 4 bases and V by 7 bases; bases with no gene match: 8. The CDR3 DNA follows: TGTGCCAGCATCTTAAGCGGGAGTGCCACCGGGGAGCTGTTTTTT. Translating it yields CASILSGSATGELFF.

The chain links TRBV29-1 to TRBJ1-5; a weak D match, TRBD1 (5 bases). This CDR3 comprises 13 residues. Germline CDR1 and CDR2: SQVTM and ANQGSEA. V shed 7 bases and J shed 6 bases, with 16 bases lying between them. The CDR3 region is CSAHGGDGQPQHF. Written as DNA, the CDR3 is TGCAGCGCTCATGGAGGGGACGGTCAGCCCCAGCATTTT.

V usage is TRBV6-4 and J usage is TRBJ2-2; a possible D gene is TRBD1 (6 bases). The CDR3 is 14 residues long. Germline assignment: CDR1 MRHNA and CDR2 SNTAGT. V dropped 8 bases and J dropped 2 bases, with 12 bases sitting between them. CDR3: CASRGQPNTGELFF. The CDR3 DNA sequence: TGTGCCAGCCGAGGACAGCCAAACACCGGGGAGCTGTTTTTT.

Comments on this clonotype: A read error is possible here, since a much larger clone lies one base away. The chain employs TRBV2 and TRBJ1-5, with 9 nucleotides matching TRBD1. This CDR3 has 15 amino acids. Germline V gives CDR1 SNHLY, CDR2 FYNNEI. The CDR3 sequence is CPSSADRGNQRPQHF. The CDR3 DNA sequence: TGTCCCAGCAGCGCCGACAGGGGGAATCAACGGCCCCAGCATTTT.

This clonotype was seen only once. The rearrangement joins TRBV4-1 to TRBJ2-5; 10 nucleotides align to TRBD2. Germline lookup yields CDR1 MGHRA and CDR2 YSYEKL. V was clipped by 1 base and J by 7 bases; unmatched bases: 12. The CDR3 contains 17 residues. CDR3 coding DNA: TGCGCCAGCAGCCAAGTCGGGGGACTAGCGCCGAAAGGGACCCAGTACTTC. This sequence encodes CASSQVGGLAPKGTQYF.

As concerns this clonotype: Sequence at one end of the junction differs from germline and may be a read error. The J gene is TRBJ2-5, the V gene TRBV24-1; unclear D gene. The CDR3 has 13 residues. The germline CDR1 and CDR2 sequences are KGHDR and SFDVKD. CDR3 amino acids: CATSGNYQGTQYF. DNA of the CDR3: TGTGCCACCAGTGGTAACTACCAAGGGACCCAGTACTTC.

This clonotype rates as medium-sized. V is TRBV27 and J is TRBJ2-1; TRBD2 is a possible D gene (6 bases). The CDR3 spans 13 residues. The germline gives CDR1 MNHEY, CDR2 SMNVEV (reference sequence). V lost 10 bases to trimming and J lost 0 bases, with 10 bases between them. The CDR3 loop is CAISTSSYNEQFF. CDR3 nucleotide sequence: TGTGCCATATCGACTAGCTCCTACAATGAGCAGTTCTTC.

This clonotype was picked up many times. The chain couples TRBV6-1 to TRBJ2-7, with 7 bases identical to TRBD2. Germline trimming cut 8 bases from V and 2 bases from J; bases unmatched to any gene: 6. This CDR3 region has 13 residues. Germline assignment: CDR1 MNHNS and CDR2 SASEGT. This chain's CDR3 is CASRLAEPYEQYF. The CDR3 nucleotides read TGTGCCAGCCGGCTAGCGGAGCCCTACGAGCAGTACTTC.

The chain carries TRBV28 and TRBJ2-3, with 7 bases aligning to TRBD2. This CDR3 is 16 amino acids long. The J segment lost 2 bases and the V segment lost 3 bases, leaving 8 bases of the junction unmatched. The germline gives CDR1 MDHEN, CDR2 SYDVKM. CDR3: CASSFSASGITDTQYF. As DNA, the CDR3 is TGTGCCAGCAGTTTCTCGGCTAGCGGAATCACAGATACGCAGTATTTT.